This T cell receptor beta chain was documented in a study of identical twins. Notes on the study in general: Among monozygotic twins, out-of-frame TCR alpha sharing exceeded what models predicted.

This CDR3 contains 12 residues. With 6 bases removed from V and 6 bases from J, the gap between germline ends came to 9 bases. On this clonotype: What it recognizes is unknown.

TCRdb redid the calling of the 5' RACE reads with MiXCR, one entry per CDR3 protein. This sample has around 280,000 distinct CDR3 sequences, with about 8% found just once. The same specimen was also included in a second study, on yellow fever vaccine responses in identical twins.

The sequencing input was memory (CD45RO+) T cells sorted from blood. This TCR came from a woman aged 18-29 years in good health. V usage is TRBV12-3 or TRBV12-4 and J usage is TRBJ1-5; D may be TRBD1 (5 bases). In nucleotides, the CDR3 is TGTGCCAGCAGCTCGGGGCTTCAGCCCCAGCATTTT. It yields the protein CASSSGLQPQHF.